This T cell receptor beta chain is from a study of OX40 agonist ivuxolimab in advanced cancers. Background on the study: Patients were about 83% male with ages roughly 20 to 90, mean 60.

For this clone: Its antigen is unknown.

The junction had 14 bases not matched to a gene; V was cut back by 5 bases and J by 11 bases. This CDR3 has 15 amino acids. The germline V gene encodes CDR1 SEHNR and CDR2 FQNEAQ (reference sequence). General study findings and limits: At 0.1 to 3.0 mg/kg and by week 6, CD4+ and CD8+ T cells in the blood had expanded clonally.

TCRdb keeps only in-frame clones here, not all; method: immunoSEQ multiplex PCR. The table records about 42,000 clones, around 90% of them present only once. The chain recombines TRBV7-9 with TRBJ1-1; 10 bases line up with TRBD1. This specimen consisted of CD4+ or CD8+ T cells sorted from blood, obtained in a trial of the OX40 agonist ivuxolimab. This receptor was taken from an adult with an advanced solid tumor such as melanoma, head and neck, liver or kidney cancer. In nucleotides, the CDR3 is TGTGCCAGCAGCCGTAAGAGGACAGGGGGAATCTCGGCTTTCTTT. This sequence encodes CASSRKRTGGISAFF.